This T cell receptor beta chain is drawn from a study of blood T cell repertoires in COVID-19. Germline V gene data show CDR1 as MGHDK and CDR2 as SYGVNS. J gave up 5 bases and V 2 bases, and 4 bases lay outside the gene matches. CDR3 size: 14 residues. The protocol was immunoSEQ multiplex PCR, while the TCRdb copy is restricted to in-frame clones and leaves out a portion. The sample consists of approximately 220,000 clones, around 80% of them appearing once. Sequencing was performed on peripheral blood. The V and J genes are TRBV25-1 and TRBJ1-1, with TRBD1 matching 8 bases. The sequence was obtained from a man aged 40-55 years with acute or convalescent COVID-19. The CDR3 coding sequence is TGTGCCAGCAGTGAAGGACAGGGATGGACTGAAGCTTTCTTT. This encodes CASSEGQGWTEAFF.